The entry below gives a single T cell receptor (beta chain) sequence along with its context. The data derive from a study of blood T cell repertoires in COVID-19. About the research overall: From T cells, B-cell-depleted T cells, or PBMCs came the material, which was cDNA or gDNA.

Source study methods: Estimated nucleated cell counts came from reference gene primer amplification. The data were produced by immunoSEQ multiplex PCR, yet TCRdb's version contains in-frame clones alone and is incomplete. V and J calls and clone size are as listed in that table; D and trimming were resolved from the DNA. The sample lists roughly 200,000 clones; approximately 88% were seen once. The TCR was taken from a woman aged 40 to 50 with COVID-19, enrolled during active disease. The source material was peripheral blood.

The CDR3 sequence: CASSTIQDPWEQFF. CDR3 coding DNA: TGTGCCAGCAGCACAATACAGGATCCCTGGGAGCAGTTCTTC. The rearrangement uses TRBV11-3 and TRBJ2-1, with D possibly being TRBD1 (5 bases). The CDR3 is 14 amino acids. CDR1 and CDR2 from the germline V gene are SGHNT and YENEEA. The ends were cut back, 5 bases at V and 10 bases at J, with 18 bases in the middle.